This TCR beta chain was found in a study of shared clonotypes between healthy human individuals. Study-level background: Per donor, CD8 memory used one plate, CD8 naive used two, CD4 memory used three and CD4 naive used three. Study-wide results and caveats: Sharing across four donors was highest in naive CD4 (roughly 5%) and lowest in memory CD8 (0.4%).

Generated by immunoSEQ multiplex PCR, the TCRdb table keeps only in-frame clones and is missing some. The sample holds about 1.1 million clones, approximately 80% seen once. With regard to this clone: Antigen unknown.

The material sequenced was memory CD4+ T cells from PBMCs. The subset: CD45RA-negative fraction. This receptor was obtained from a man between 18 and 35 years old in good health. Some clones in this sample may be carry-over from other donors' samples.

The CDR3, as DNA: TGCGCCAGCAGCTTGGAGCCTAGCGGGAACTACAATGAGCAGTTCTTC. As protein: CASSLEPSGNYNEQFF. The chain recombines TRBV5-1 with TRBJ2-1; 9 nucleotides agree with TRBD2. Trimming took 0 bases from V and 3 from J; bases not matched to a gene: 4. There are 16 residues in the CDR3. The V gene's germline CDR1 is SGHRS and CDR2 YFSETQ.